The clone carrying this TCR beta chain showed up just a few times. Its antigen is as yet unknown. Germline and junction disagree at one end, which may indicate a read error. This sample stems from a study of T cell responses to AZD1222 COVID-19 vaccine. Overall study context: Pooling was applied to second doses at about 4 or about 12 weeks.

Study-level points and caveats: Without day 14 samples, only post-peak T cell repertoires were studied. Vaccination with two AZD1222 doses was followed by a rise in Spike-specific TCR breadth and depth. Donors skewed white British and female; clonal diversity was possibly underestimated.

Germline V gene lookup returns CDR1 SEHNR and CDR2 FQNEAQ (reference sequence). The CDR3 is 12 residues long. Repertoires were generated with immunoSEQ multiplex PCR, while TCRdb's copy carries only in-frame clones and drops some. Of 150,000 to 200,000 clones in the sample, 85% to 95% were seen once. This specimen consisted of peripheral blood, obtained on day 0 of AZD1222 vaccination. The clonotype comes from an adult in good health. The gene calls are TRBV7-9 and TRBJ1-1; 9 positions match TRBD1. The CDR3 region has the DNA TGTGCCAGCAGCTTTACACAGGGGGCGGGTCCCTTT. This codes for CASSFTQGAGPF.